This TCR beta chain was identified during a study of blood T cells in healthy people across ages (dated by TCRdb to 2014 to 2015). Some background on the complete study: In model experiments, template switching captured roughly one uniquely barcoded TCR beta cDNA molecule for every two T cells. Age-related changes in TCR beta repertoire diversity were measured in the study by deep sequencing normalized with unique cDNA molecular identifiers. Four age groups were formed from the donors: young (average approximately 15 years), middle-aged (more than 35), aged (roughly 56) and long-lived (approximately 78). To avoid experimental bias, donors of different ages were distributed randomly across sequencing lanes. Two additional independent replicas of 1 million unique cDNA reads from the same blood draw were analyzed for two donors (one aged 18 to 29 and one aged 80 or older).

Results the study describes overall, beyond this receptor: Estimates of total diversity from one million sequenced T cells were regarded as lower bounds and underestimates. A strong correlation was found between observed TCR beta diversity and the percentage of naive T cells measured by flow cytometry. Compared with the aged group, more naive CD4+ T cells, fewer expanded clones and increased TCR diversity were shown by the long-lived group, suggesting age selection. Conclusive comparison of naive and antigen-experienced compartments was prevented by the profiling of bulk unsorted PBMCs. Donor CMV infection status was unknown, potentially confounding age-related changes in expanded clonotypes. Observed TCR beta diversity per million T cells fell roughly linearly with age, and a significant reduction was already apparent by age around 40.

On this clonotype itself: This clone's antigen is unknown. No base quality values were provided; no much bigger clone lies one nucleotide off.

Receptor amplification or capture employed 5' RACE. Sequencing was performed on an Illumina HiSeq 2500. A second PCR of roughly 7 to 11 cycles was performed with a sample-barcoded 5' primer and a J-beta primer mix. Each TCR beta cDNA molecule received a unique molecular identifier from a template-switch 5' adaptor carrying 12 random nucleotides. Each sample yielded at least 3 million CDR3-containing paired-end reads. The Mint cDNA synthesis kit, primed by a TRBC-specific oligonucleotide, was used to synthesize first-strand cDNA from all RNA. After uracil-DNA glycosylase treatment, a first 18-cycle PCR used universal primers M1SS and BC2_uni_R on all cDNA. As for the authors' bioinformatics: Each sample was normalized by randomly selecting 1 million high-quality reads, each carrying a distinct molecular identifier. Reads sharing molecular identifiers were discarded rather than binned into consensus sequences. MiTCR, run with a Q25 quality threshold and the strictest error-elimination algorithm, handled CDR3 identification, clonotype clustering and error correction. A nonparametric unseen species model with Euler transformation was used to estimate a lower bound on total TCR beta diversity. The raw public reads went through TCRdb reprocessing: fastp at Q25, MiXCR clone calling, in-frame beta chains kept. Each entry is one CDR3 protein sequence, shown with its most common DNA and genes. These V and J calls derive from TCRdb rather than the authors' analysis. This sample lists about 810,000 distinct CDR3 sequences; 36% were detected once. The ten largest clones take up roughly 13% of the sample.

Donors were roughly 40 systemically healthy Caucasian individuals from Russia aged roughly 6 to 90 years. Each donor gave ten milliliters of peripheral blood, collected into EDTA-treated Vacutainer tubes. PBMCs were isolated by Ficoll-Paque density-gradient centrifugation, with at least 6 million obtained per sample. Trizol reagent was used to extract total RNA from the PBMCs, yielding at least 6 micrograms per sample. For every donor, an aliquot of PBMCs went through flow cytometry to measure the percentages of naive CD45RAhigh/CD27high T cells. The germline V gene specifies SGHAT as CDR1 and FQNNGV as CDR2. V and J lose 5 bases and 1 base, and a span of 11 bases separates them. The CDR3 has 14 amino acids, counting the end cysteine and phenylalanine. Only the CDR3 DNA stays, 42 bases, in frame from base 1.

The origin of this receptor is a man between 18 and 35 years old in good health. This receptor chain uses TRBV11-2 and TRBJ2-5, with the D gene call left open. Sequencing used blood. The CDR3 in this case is CASSQRNPQETQYF. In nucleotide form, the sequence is TGTGCCAGCAGCCAAAGAAACCCCCAAGAGACCCAGTACTTC.